Listed below are T cell receptor beta chains from one sample, sequenced in a study of T cell responses to AZD1222 COVID-19 vaccine. Libraries were prepared by immunoSEQ multiplex PCR; TCRdb keeps only in-frame clonotypes and omits some of them. Of 110,000 to 150,000 clones detected, about nine tenths appear once; the ten largest clones hold 2.5% to 4%. This specimen was peripheral blood, taken 28 days after the second AZD1222 dose. These receptors were taken from an adult who received the AZD1222 COVID-19 vaccine. CDR3s include the opening cysteine and the closing phenylalanine or tryptophan. A D gene is named only where the DNA matches it firmly. Size is stated for part of the rows, as once, few or many counts, or as a class when the clone is expanded.

D gene	V gene	CDR3 length	clone size	J gene	CDR3 DNA	CDR3 protein
TRBD2	TRBV7-9	16	NA	TRBJ2-1	TGTGCCAGCAGCTTAACCACTAGCGAGGAGTACAATGAGCAGTTCTTC	CASSLTTSEEYNEQFF
NA	TRBV28	14	NA	TRBJ1-2	TGTGCCAGCAGTTTTCACAGGGACGGCTATGGCTACACCTTC	CASSFHRDGYGYTF
NA	TRBV2	14	NA	TRBJ1-3	TGTGCCAGCAGTGAAAGGGGTTCTGGAAACACCATATATTTT	CASSERGSGNTIYF
NA	TRBV21-1	13	NA	TRBJ1-1	TGTGCCAGGTCGGGACAGCCGAACACTGAAGCTTTCTTT	CARSGQPNTEAFF
TRBD1	TRBV12-5	14	NA	TRBJ2-1	TGTGCTAGTGGACGACCGGGACAGTACAATGAGCAGTTCTTC	CASGRPGQYNEQFF
NA	TRBV27	15	NA	TRBJ2-1	TGTGCCAGCAGTCAAGACTCACGCTCCTACAATGAGCAGTTCTTC	CASSQDSRSYNEQFF
NA	TRBV5-1	16	NA	TRBJ1-5	TGCGCCAGCAGCTTGGAGGTCATTGGGAGCAATCAGCCCCAGCATTTT	CASSLEVIGSNQPQHF
NA	TRBV6-5	16	NA	TRBJ1-2	TGTGCCAGCAGTTACTTCGCCCGGGGGAATAACTATGGCTACACCTTC	CASSYFARGNNYGYTF
NA	TRBV5-4	15	NA	TRBJ2-7	TGTGCCAGCAGCTTGGCGCTGGACCATGCCTACGAGCAGTACTTC	CASSLALDHAYEQYF
NA	TRBV19	14	NA	TRBJ2-1	TGTGCCAGTAGTAACGGCAGGACCAACAATGAGCAGTTCTTC	CASSNGRTNNEQFF
NA	TRBV25-1	13	NA	TRBJ1-1	TGTGCCAGCAGTGAATATGCAGGGACTGAAGCTTTCTTT	CASSEYAGTEAFF
NA	TRBV29-1	14	NA	TRBJ2-2	TGCAGCGCCGTCCAGCGGATGAACACCGGGGAGCTGTTTTTT	CSAVQRMNTGELFF
TRBD2	TRBV5-1	16	NA	TRBJ2-1	TGCGCCAGCAGCTTATCAGCGGGGAGCTCCTACAATGAGCAGTTCTTC	CASSLSAGSSYNEQFF
NA	TRBV28	12	NA	TRBJ1-1	TGTGCCATCACCAGGACGGACACTGAAGCTTTCTTT	CAITRTDTEAFF
TRBD1	TRBV10-1	13	NA	TRBJ2-7	TGCGCCAGCAGTGGGGACAGCTCCTACGAGCAGTACTTC	CASSGDSSYEQYF
NA	TRBV30	14	NA	TRBJ1-5	TGTGCCTGGAGTGTAGTCGGTCAGAATCAGCCCCAGCATTTT	CAWSVVGQNQPQHF
TRBD1	TRBV27	13	once	TRBJ1-1	TGTGCCAGCAGGGCCGGGACAGCCCCTGAAGCTTTCTTT	CASRAGTAPEAFF
NA	TRBV7-9	14	few	TRBJ1-3	TGTGCCAGCGACGACAGGCCCACTGGAAACACCATATATTTT	CASDDRPTGNTIYF
NA	TRBV2	15	once	TRBJ2-3	TGTGCCAGCAGTGAAAAGTTGCGGAATACAGATACGCAGTATTTT	CASSEKLRNTDTQYF
TRBD2	TRBV7-9	17	once	TRBJ2-7	TGTGCCAGCAGCTTAATGAGCGGGAGGGAAGGCGCCTACGAGCAGTACTTC	CASSLMSGREGAYEQYF
NA	TRBV4-3	15	NA	TRBJ2-7	TGCGCCAGCAGCCAAGAATGGGGGACTTTCTACGAGCAGTACTTC	CASSQEWGTFYEQYF
NA	TRBV6-5	16	few	TRBJ1-3	TGTGCCAGCAGTTTCGACACGTCCCACTCTGGAAACACCATATATTTT	CASSFDTSHSGNTIYF
NA	TRBV7-2	14	NA	TRBJ1-5	TGTGCCAGCAGCGCGGGACTAACAGGGCAGCCCCAGCATTTT	CASSAGLTGQPQHF
NA	TRBV29-1	14	once	TRBJ1-2	TGCAGCGCCTATCAGGGAGGGAGCAACTATGGCTACACCTTC	CSAYQGGSNYGYTF
TRBD1	TRBV6-5	14	once	TRBJ1-1	TGTGCCAGCAGATGGGACAGGGGAGGGACTGAAGCTTTCTTT	CASRWDRGGTEAFF
TRBD1	TRBV2	15	NA	TRBJ2-4	TGTGCCAGCAGTGGGGACAGTTCTGGCAAAAACATTCAGTACTTC	CASSGDSSGKNIQYF
NA	TRBV13	15	few	TRBJ1-5	TGTGCCAGCAGCTTAGGACAGGGTGGCAATCAGCCCCAGCATTTT	CASSLGQGGNQPQHF
NA	TRBV12-3/TRBV12-4	13	NA	TRBJ1-5	TGTGCCAGTACTCAAGGGGTAGGTCAGCCCCAGCATTTT	CASTQGVGQPQHF
NA	TRBV4-3	15	NA	TRBJ2-7	TGCGCCAGCAGCCAAGGAGTACACGACTCCTACGAGCAGTACTTC	CASSQGVHDSYEQYF
NA	TRBV10-1	13	NA	TRBJ1-1	TGCGCCAGCAGTGAACAGACGAACACTGAAGCTTTCTTT	CASSEQTNTEAFF
NA	TRBV4-3	15	NA	TRBJ1-2	TGCGCCAGCAGCCAAGTCGGCAGGGAGGACTATGGCTACACCTTC	CASSQVGREDYGYTF
NA	TRBV7-5	15	NA	TRBJ2-1	TGTGCCAGATCCTACACCCGGGAACCCTACAATGAGCAGTTCTTC	CARSYTREPYNEQFF
TRBD2	TRBV7-8	15	NA	TRBJ2-1	TGTGCCAGCAGCTCTAGCGGGAGGAGAGGCGATGAGCAGTTCTTC	CASSSSGRRGDEQFF
TRBD1	TRBV4-1	15	NA	TRBJ2-7	TGCGCCAGCAGCCAAGGCCAGACAGGGTTCGACGAGCAGTACTTC	CASSQGQTGFDEQYF
NA	TRBV18	12	NA	TRBJ2-7	TGTGCCAGCTCACCGCAGAGGGACGAGCAGTACTTC	CASSPQRDEQYF
NA	TRBV5-4	14	NA	TRBJ1-5	TGTGCCAGCAGCCTTCAGGGAGGAAATCAGCCCCAGCATTTT	CASSLQGGNQPQHF
TRBD1	TRBV28	13	NA	TRBJ2-7	TGTGCCAGCAGTCCGGGACAGGGGACGGGGCAGTACTTC	CASSPGQGTGQYF
NA	TRBV24-1	12	NA	TRBJ1-2	TGTGCCACCAGTGAACCAGGGTATGGCTACACCTTC	CATSEPGYGYTF
TRBD1	TRBV30	13	NA	TRBJ1-2	TGTGCCTGGCGATCTCAGGGGGAACTTGGCTACACCTTC	CAWRSQGELGYTF
TRBD1	TRBV5-1	15	NA	TRBJ2-5	TGCGCCAGCAGCGGAGGGACAGGGGGAGAGGAGACCCAGTACTTC	CASSGGTGGEETQYF
TRBD1	TRBV6-2/TRBV6-3	16	NA	TRBJ2-3	TGTGCCAGCAGTTACGGACAGGGGAAGAGCACAGATACGCAGTATTTT	CASSYGQGKSTDTQYF
NA	TRBV6-2/TRBV6-3	15	NA	TRBJ2-3	TGTGCCAGCAGTTACGGGCAGGGGAGCACAGATACGCAGTATTTT	CASSYGQGSTDTQYF
TRBD1	TRBV28	14	NA	TRBJ2-7	TGTGCCAGCACCCGACAGGGAGTGACCTACGAGCAGTACTTC	CASTRQGVTYEQYF
TRBD2	TRBV16	16	once	TRBJ2-1	TGTGCCAGCAGCCAATCGCTAGCGGGAGGGTACAATGAGCAGTTCTTC	CASSQSLAGGYNEQFF
TRBD1	TRBV19	13	NA	TRBJ1-1	TGTGCCAGTAAACAGGGGCAGAACACTGAAGCTTTCTTT	CASKQGQNTEAFF
TRBD1	TRBV4-2	17	NA	TRBJ2-1	TGTGCCAGCAGCCAAGATGTGAACAGGGGCCTGTACAATGAGCAGTTCTTC	CASSQDVNRGLYNEQFF
NA	TRBV30	14	NA	TRBJ2-3	TGTGCCTGGAGTATAGCGAGTAGCACAGATACGCAGTATTTT	CAWSIASSTDTQYF
TRBD1	TRBV7-9	15	NA	TRBJ2-7	TGTGCCAGCAGCGTTGGACAGGGGGCCGGTTACGAGCAGTACTTC	CASSVGQGAGYEQYF
TRBD1	TRBV28	14	NA	TRBJ1-3	TGTGCCAGCAGCTTGGGACAGGCGGGAAACACCATATATTTT	CASSLGQAGNTIYF
TRBD1	TRBV27	15	NA	TRBJ2-1	TGTGCCAGCAGTATACAGGGGAGCTCCTACAATGAGCAGTTCTTC	CASSIQGSSYNEQFF
TRBD2	TRBV29-1	14	NA	TRBJ2-2	TGCAGCGCTGGAGGGACTAGCTCCCTCGGGGAGCTGTTTTTT	CSAGGTSSLGELFF
TRBD1	TRBV19	14	once	TRBJ2-7	TGTGCCAGTAGCCCGACAGGGGGCAGGTACGAGCAGTACTTC	CASSPTGGRYEQYF
TRBD2	TRBV6-5	15	NA	TRBJ2-7	TGTGCCAGCAGTTACCTGGCTAGCGGAGCCTACGAGCAGTACTTC	CASSYLASGAYEQYF